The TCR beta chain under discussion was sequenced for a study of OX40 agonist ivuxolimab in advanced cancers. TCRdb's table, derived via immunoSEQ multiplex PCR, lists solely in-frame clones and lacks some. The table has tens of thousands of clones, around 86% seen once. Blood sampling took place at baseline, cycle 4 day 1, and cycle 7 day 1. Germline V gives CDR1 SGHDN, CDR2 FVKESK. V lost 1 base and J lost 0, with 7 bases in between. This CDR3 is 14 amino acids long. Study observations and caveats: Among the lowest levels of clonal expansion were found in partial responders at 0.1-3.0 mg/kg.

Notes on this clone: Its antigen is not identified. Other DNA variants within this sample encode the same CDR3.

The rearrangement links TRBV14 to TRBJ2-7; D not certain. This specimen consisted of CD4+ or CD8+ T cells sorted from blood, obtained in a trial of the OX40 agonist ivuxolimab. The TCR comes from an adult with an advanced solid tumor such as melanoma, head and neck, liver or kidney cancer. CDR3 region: CASSQGAASYEQYF. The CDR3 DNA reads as TGTGCCAGCAGCCAAGGGGCAGCCTCCTACGAGCAGTACTTC.